The entry below describes one T cell receptor beta chain. Its antigen is as yet unknown. The germline gene is not matched at one end of the junction; a read error may be the cause. The sample is drawn from a study of post-analysis software for immune sequencing data. About the study: In terms of disease course, relapsing-remitting, secondary progressive and progressive-relapsing multiple sclerosis were included.

The CDR3 is 15 amino acids. The germline V gene encodes CDR1 SGDLS and CDR2 YYNGEE. The TCR beta cDNA libraries contained unique molecular identifiers. MiXCR, applied by TCRdb to the PCR reads, yields one record per CDR3 protein. The sample consists of 700,000 to 800,000 distinct CDR3 sequences, approximately 30% of them appearing once. General study points: Roughly five TRBV segments appeared more often in patients than in controls, and TRBV5-6, TRBV5-1 and TRBV20-1 were among these. A significant reduction in normalized Chao1 diversity was observed in multiple sclerosis patients versus controls. When the samples were clustered directly with F measure, those that had been prepared in the same batch showed strong co-clustering.

The sequence derives from a girl aged 5-17 years with multiple sclerosis. The J gene is TRBJ2-6, the V gene TRBV9; TRBD1 might be the D (5 bases). Sequencing was performed on blood. The CDR3 is CASSDYSSGANALTF. In DNA form, the CDR3 reads TGTGCCAGCAGCGACTACAGCTCTGGGGCCAACGCCCTGACTTTC.